This is a list of T cell receptor beta chains from one sample in a study of blood T cell repertoires in COVID-19. Here immunoSEQ multiplex PCR was the method, and the copy in TCRdb shows in-frame clones only, minus some. The sample yields approximately 110,000 clones, around 83% seen once. Sequenced: peripheral blood. The source of these receptors is a man in his forties with acute or convalescent COVID-19. CDR3s include the opening cysteine and the closing phenylalanine or tryptophan. Each record gives: clone size, J gene, D gene, V gene, CDR3 protein, CDR3 DNA. A D gene is named only where the DNA matches it firmly. Clone size is stated in some rows and not others, as once, few, many or a class when expanded.

>.|TRBJ2-2|TRBD1|TRBV7-3
CASSDHRGPTTGELFF
TGTGCCAGCAGCGACCACAGGGGCCCCACCACCGGGGAGCTGTTTTTT
>.|TRBJ1-1|.|TRBV30
CAWASMELWDTEAFF
TGTGCCTGGGCCTCTATGGAGCTTTGGGACACTGAAGCTTTCTTT
>.|TRBJ1-1|TRBD1|TRBV6-5
CASSVTGGNTEAFF
TGTGCCAGCAGCGTGACAGGGGGGAACACTGAAGCTTTCTTT
>few|TRBJ2-3|.|TRBV7-8
CASSFGQHNRQYF
TGTGCCAGCAGCTTTGGACAACACAATAGGCAGTATTTT
>.|TRBJ1-3|TRBD1|TRBV7-2
CASSSRTGIGNTIYF
TGTGCCAGCAGCTCCAGGACAGGGATTGGAAACACCATATATTTT
>.|TRBJ1-4|TRBD1|TRBV7-9
CASSLLKGGGTEKLFF
TGTGCCAGCAGCTTACTAAAAGGAGGGGGCACGGAAAAACTGTTTTTT
>.|TRBJ1-2|TRBD1|TRBV29-1
CSVEGTGTGYGYTF
TGCAGCGTTGAAGGAACCGGGACAGGGTATGGCTACACCTTC
>.|TRBJ2-7|.|TRBV2
CASRLAYEQYF
TGTGCCAGCAGACTAGCCTACGAGCAGTACTTC
>.|TRBJ2-1|TRBD2|TRBV10-2
CASRGTSGFGDEQFF
TGCGCCAGCAGGGGGACTAGCGGATTTGGGGATGAGCAGTTCTTC
>.|TRBJ2-3|.|TRBV7-9
CASSPPGVGTDTQYF
TGTGCCAGCAGCCCCCCCGGGGTCGGCACAGATACGCAGTATTTT
>.|TRBJ1-3|TRBD1|TRBV6-1
CASIDWTGTEFSSGNTIYF
TGTGCCAGCATTGATTGGACCGGGACAGAGTTTTCCTCTGGAAACACCATATATTTT
>.|TRBJ1-6|TRBD1|TRBV9
CATLAGGNSPLHF
TGTGCCACCCTGGCAGGGGGCAATTCACCCCTCCACTTT
>.|TRBJ2-7|TRBD1|TRBV19
CASSKQGLGDEQYF
TGTGCCAGTAGTAAACAGGGGCTTGGGGACGAGCAGTACTTC
>.|TRBJ2-1|.|TRBV4-1
CASSQAPSSYNEQFF
TGCGCCAGCAGCCAAGCCCCTAGCTCCTACAATGAGCAGTTCTTC
>.|TRBJ2-2|TRBD1|TRBV6-5
CASSRDRVNTGELFF
TGTGCCAGCAGTAGGGACAGGGTAAACACCGGGGAGCTGTTTTTT
>.|TRBJ2-5|.|TRBV20-1
CSASHRSQETQYF
TGCAGTGCTAGTCACAGATCTCAAGAGACCCAGTACTTC
>.|TRBJ2-7|TRBD2|TRBV7-6
CASSSGLAYEQYF
TGTGCCAGCAGTAGCGGGTTGGCCTACGAGCAGTACTTC
>.|TRBJ1-6|TRBD1|TRBV19
CASSTRTGGYNSPLHF
TGTGCCAGTAGTACCAGGACAGGGGGCTATAATTCACCCCTCCACTTT
>.|TRBJ1-2|.|TRBV30
CAWSPPGRGSYDGYTF
TGTGCCTGGAGTCCTCCGGGTAGAGGTTCCTACGATGGCTACACCTTC
>.|TRBJ2-2|.|TRBV19
CASSIKGGTGELFF
TGTGCCAGTAGTATAAAAGGGGGTACCGGGGAGCTGTTTTTT
>.|TRBJ2-3|TRBD2|TRBV7-9
CASSLKVSGADTQYF
TGTGCCAGCAGCTTAAAGGTTAGCGGGGCAGATACGCAGTATTTT
>.|TRBJ2-7|.|TRBV13
CASSLDPGISYEQYF
TGTGCCAGCAGCTTAGATCCAGGGATCTCCTACGAGCAGTACTTC
>once|TRBJ2-5|TRBD1|TRBV6-2/TRBV6-3
CASSNRGLETQYF
TGTGCCAGCAGCAACAGGGGGCTGGAGACCCAGTACTTC
>.|TRBJ2-1|TRBD2|TRBV6-5
CASSPRGAYNEQFF
TGTGCCAGCAGCCCGCGGGGGGCCTACAATGAGCAGTTCTTC
>.|TRBJ2-1|TRBD1|TRBV24-1
CATSDTRQGGYNEQFF
TGTGCCACCAGTGACACTAGACAGGGGGGTTACAATGAGCAGTTCTTC
>once|TRBJ2-2|.|TRBV7-6
CASSLGGLYTGELFF
TGTGCCAGCAGCTTGGGGGGGCTCTACACCGGGGAGCTGTTTTTT
>once|TRBJ1-4|TRBD1|TRBV29-1
CSVEDLGTGGREKLFF
TGCAGCGTTGAAGATCTGGGGACAGGGGGTAGGGAAAAACTGTTTTTT
>.|TRBJ1-5|TRBD1|TRBV19
CASSMDRVGAQHF
TGTGCCAGTAGTATGGACAGGGTCGGGGCCCAGCATTTT
>.|TRBJ1-2|.|TRBV27
CASSLSQGDYGYTF
TGTGCCAGCAGTTTATCACAGGGTGACTATGGCTACACCTTC
>.|TRBJ1-5|TRBD1|TRBV19
CASSIRSKSSVQTGGGNQPQHF
TGTGCCAGTAGTATTCGGTCTAAGTCGTCCGTCCAAACAGGGGGCGGCAATCAGCCCCAGCATTTT
>.|TRBJ2-2|.|TRBV14
CASNPLGVDTGELFF
TGTGCCAGCAACCCTCTAGGGGTGGACACCGGGGAGCTGTTTTTT
>.|TRBJ2-5|.|TRBV3-1/TRBV3-2
CASSQEGWGHAQETQYF
TGTGCCAGCAGCCAAGAGGGGTGGGGCCACGCCCAAGAGACCCAGTACTTC
>.|TRBJ2-3|.|TRBV15
CATSSGTRSTDTQYF
TGTGCCACCAGCAGCGGGACAAGAAGCACAGATACGCAGTATTTT
>.|TRBJ1-3|TRBD1|TRBV5-1
CASSTGTAGGTIYF
TGCGCCAGCAGCACAGGGACAGCCGGCGGCACCATATATTTT
>.|TRBJ1-1|.|TRBV19
CASRSGEALDTEAFF
TGTGCCAGTAGAAGTGGAGAGGCGCTTGACACTGAAGCTTTCTTT
>.|TRBJ2-5|.|TRBV5-6
CASSLERAETQYF
TGTGCCAGCAGCTTGGAGAGGGCGGAGACCCAGTACTTC
>.|TRBJ2-7|TRBD1|TRBV3-1/TRBV3-2
CASSQAGQVKYEQYF
TGTGCCAGCAGCCAAGCGGGACAGGTGAAGTACGAGCAGTACTTC
>few|TRBJ2-5|.|TRBV7-9
CASSAGQRMETQYF
TGTGCCAGCAGCGCGGGACAGAGGATGGAGACCCAGTACTTC
>.|TRBJ1-2|TRBD1|TRBV11-2
CASSLDPGTVGYGYTF
TGTGCCAGCAGCTTAGATCCGGGGACAGTAGGCTATGGCTACACCTTC
>.|TRBJ1-1|.|TRBV24-1
CATSAPGTEAFF
TGTGCCACCAGTGCCCCGGGAACTGAAGCTTTCTTT